These 27 T cell receptor beta chains originate from one sample sequenced in a study of siplizumab effects on memory and regulatory T cells. Sequencing was performed with immunoSEQ multiplex PCR; in TCRdb, only in-frame clones are kept and a portion is missing. The repertoire has 50,000 to 55,000 clones, 93% of them found once; the top ten carry under 20%. The sample taken for sequencing was CD8+ T cells sorted from blood. The receptors shown here come from a human donor in good health.

The genes are TRBV4-1 and TRBJ2-3, with 7 bases lining up with TRBD2. The length of the CDR3 is 17 residues. CDR1 MGHRA and CDR2 YSYEKL come from the germline V gene. The J segment lost 3 bases and the V segment lost 0 bases, leaving 9 bases of the junction unmatched. For the CDR3, the DNA is TGCGCCAGCAGCCAAGAAGCCCGGGACTACTTTACAGATACGCAGTATTTT. It specifies CASSQEARDYFTDTQYF.

This sequence joins TRBV28 and TRBJ2-1, with TRBD2 matching 7 bases. The CDR3 sequence is 16 residues long. Germline CDR1 and CDR2: MDHEN and SYDVKM. The V gene end was trimmed by 7 bases and the J gene end by 3 bases; junction bases not matched to a gene: 12. The CDR3 nucleotides read TGTGCCAGCACCAACCCGGGGGGAGGTTACTACAATGAGCAGTTCTTC. It yields the protein CASTNPGGGYYNEQFF.

V is TRBV7-9 and J is TRBJ2-7; 7 positions match TRBD1. CDR3 length: 14 amino acids. V shed 8 bases, J shed 3 bases, and the junction held 10 bases outside the gene matches. Germline lookup yields CDR1 SEHNR and CDR2 FQNEAQ (reference sequence). CDR3 amino acids: CASDSDRVNYEQYF. The CDR3 DNA is TGTGCCAGCGACTCTGACAGGGTGAACTACGAGCAGTACTTC. The full variable domain, with the rest looked up from reference TRBV7-9 and TRBJ2-7, is DTGVSQNPRHKITKRGQNVTFRCDPISEHNRLYWYRQTLGQGPEFLTYFQNEAQLEKSRLLSDRFSAERPKGSFSTLEIQRTEQGDSAMYLCASDSDRVNYEQYFGPGTRLTVT.

The V and J genes are TRBV9 and TRBJ2-1, with a tentative D call TRBD2 (6 bases). CDR3 length: 16 amino acids. Germline loops: CDR1 SGDLS, CDR2 YYNGEE. The ends were cut back, 3 bases at V and 4 bases at J, with 17 bases in the middle. As DNA, the CDR3 is TGTGCCAGCAGCGGTGGGCTCGGCGGACTATACAATGAGCAGTTCTTC. Translated, it gives CASSGGLGGLYNEQFF. Based on the CDR3 plus reference TRBV9 and TRBJ2-1, the full variable domain is DSGVTQTPKHLITATGQRVTLRCSPRSGDLSVYWYQQSLDQGLQFLIQYYNGEERAKGNILERFSAQQFPDLHSELNLSSLELGDSALYFCASSGGLGGLYNEQFFGPGTRLTVL.

The genes are TRBV11-2 and TRBJ2-1, with unresolved D. The V end was cut by 4 bases, the J end by 6 bases, with 16 bases between. The CDR3 spans 15 residues. Germline values: CDR1 SGHAT, CDR2 FQNNGV. DNA of the CDR3: TGTGCCAGCAGCTACCCCTCTGGTGGGTTCAATGAGCAGTTCTTC. It yields the protein CASSYPSGGFNEQFF.

The CDR3 loop reads CASSVGSFLNKGTNIQYF. CDR3 DNA sequence: TGTGCCAGCAGCGTAGGGTCCTTTCTCAATAAGGGGACAAACATTCAGTACTTC. The V gene is TRBV9, the J gene TRBJ2-4; either TRBD1 or TRBD2 may fit D (5 bases each). V was shortened by 0 bases and J by 6 bases, with 22 bases between the two germline ends. The CDR3 extends over 18 amino acids. Germline-derived CDR1 and CDR2 are SGDLS and YYNGEE.

On this clone itself: Other DNA sequences from this sample encode an identical CDR3 as well. The genes are TRBV11-2 and TRBJ2-1, with D unclear. V was shortened by 5 bases and J by 8 bases, with 7 bases between the two germline ends. The CDR3 is made up of 11 amino acids. From germline, CDR1 is SGHAT and CDR2 FQNNGV. The CDR3 bases are TGTGCCAGCAGCCTCTCTTATGAGCAGTTCTTC. It is translated as CASSLSYEQFF.

V usage is TRBV2 and J usage is TRBJ2-7; D may be TRBD2 (6 bases). The CDR3 is 14 amino acids. V gave up 7 bases and J gave up 0 bases, with 13 bases separating them. In germline, CDR1 is SNHLY, CDR2 FYNNEI. DNA of the CDR3: TGTGCCAGCAACGTCCTCGGGAGCTCCTACGAGCAGTACTTC. Amino acid sequence: CASNVLGSSYEQYF. Combining the CDR3 with reference TRBV2 and TRBJ2-7 gives the whole variable domain EPEVTQTPSHQVTQMGQEVILRCVPISNHLYFYWYRQILGQKVEFLVSFYNNEISEKSEIFDDQFSVERPDGSNFTLKIRSTKLEDSAMYFCASNVLGSSYEQYFGPGTRLTVT.

The chain is built from TRBV5-1 and TRBJ2-2, with D possibly being TRBD1 (6 bases). There are 16 residues in the CDR3. The V gene lost 0 bases and the J gene lost 4 bases, with 13 bases spanning the gap. Germline V gene sequence: CDR1 SGHRS, CDR2 YFSETQ. The CDR3 nucleotides read TGCGCCAGCAGCTTGGCCGCAGGGGCGATCACCGGGGAGCTGTTTTTT. It yields the protein CASSLAAGAITGELFF.

In this sample, this clone is medium-sized. The chain recombines TRBV7-6 with TRBJ2-5; TRBD2 is a possible D gene (5 bases). The CDR3 consists of 14 residues. From germline, CDR1 is SGHVS and CDR2 FNYEAQ. Trimming cost V 1 base and J 5 bases, with 11 bases left between them. CDR3 nucleotide sequence: TGTGCCAGCAGCTTAGAAAGAGGGAGCGAGACCCAGTACTTC. Translating gives CASSLERGSETQYF.

The chain combines TRBV9 with TRBJ2-7, with D possibly being TRBD1 (6 bases). Germline CDR1 is SGDLS and CDR2 is YYNGEE. V was pared by 1 base and J by 2 bases, with 13 bases between. This CDR3 has 15 residues. CDR3 residues: CASSVSDSFTYEQYF. The CDR3 DNA reads TGTGCCAGCAGCGTATCGGACAGTTTCACCTACGAGCAGTACTTC.

The rearrangement joins TRBV7-9 to TRBJ2-7; no clear D gene. Trimming took off 5 bases at V and 6 bases at J, with 14 bases between the two ends. There are 13 residues in the CDR3. Germline loops: CDR1 SEHNR, CDR2 FQNEAQ (reference sequence). CDR3 DNA: TGTGCCAGCAGCAAAACCTCGACGAGCGAGCAGTACTTC. Residues: CASSKTSTSEQYF. Combining the CDR3 with reference TRBV7-9 and TRBJ2-7 gives the whole variable domain DTGVSQNPRHKITKRGQNVTFRCDPISEHNRLYWYRQTLGQGPEFLTYFQNEAQLEKSRLLSDRFSAERPKGSFSTLEIQRTEQGDSAMYLCASSKTSTSEQYFGPGTRLTVT.

This rearrangement joins TRBV4-1 to TRBJ2-1, with TRBD2 matching 7 bases. Germline lookup yields CDR1 MGHRA and CDR2 YSYEKL. Unmatched junction bases numbered 2, after V lost 0 bases and J lost 6 bases. The length of the CDR3 is 14 residues. The CDR3 DNA is TGCGCCAGCAGCCAAGAAGGGACTACCAATGAGCAGTTCTTC. This encodes CASSQEGTTNEQFF.

The rearrangement joins TRBV27 to TRBJ1-2; TRBD1 agrees at 7 bases. Germline V gives CDR1 MNHEY, CDR2 SMNVEV (reference sequence). The CDR3 is 17 residues long. Trimming cost V 3 bases and J 5 bases; bases outside gene matches: 15. As DNA, the CDR3 is TGTGCCAGCAGTTTGACCGTCGGACAGGTCCCACTGTATGGCTACACCTTC. Translation gives CASSLTVGQVPLYGYTF.

J is TRBJ1-2 and V is TRBV28, with D hard to call. CDR1 MDHEN and CDR2 SYDVKM come from the germline V gene. The CDR3 sequence is 12 residues long. V dropped 3 bases and J dropped 3 bases, with 5 bases sitting between them. DNA for the CDR3: TGTGCCAGCAGTTTTGAGGACTATGGCTACACCTTC. As protein: CASSFEDYGYTF.

This chain connects TRBV28 to TRBJ2-7; D may be TRBD1 (6 bases). The CDR3 loop spans 14 amino acids. CDR1 MDHEN and CDR2 SYDVKM come from the germline V gene. Trimming took 6 bases from V and 2 from J, leaving 14 bases between them. CDR3 DNA sequence: TGTGCCAGCAGCCCAGGGGAAAATACCTACGAGCAGTACTTC. Its protein product is CASSPGENTYEQYF. The full variable domain, completed using reference TRBV28 and TRBJ2-7, is DVKVTQSSRYLVKRTGEKVFLECVQDMDHENMFWYRQDPGLGLRLIYFSYDVKMKEKGDIPEGYSVSREKKERFSLILESASTNQTSMYLCASSPGENTYEQYFGPGTRLTVT.

This clone was detected only once. The chain links TRBV29-1 to TRBJ1-2; D call uncertain. The germline V gene has CDR1 SQVTM and CDR2 ANQGSEA. The CDR3 totals 12 residues. Trimming took 5 bases from V and 5 from J, leaving 12 bases between them. This CDR3 reads CSVFMLAYGYTF. As DNA, the CDR3 is TGCAGCGTTTTTATGTTAGCGTATGGCTACACCTTC. Full variable domain (outside the CDR3, taken from reference TRBV29-1 and TRBJ1-2): SAVISQKPSRDICQRGTSLTIQCQVDSQVTMMFWYRQQPGQSLTLIATANQGSEATYESGFVIDKFPISRPNLTFSTLTVSNMSPEDSSIYLCSVFMLAYGYTFGSGTRLTVV.

The chain couples TRBV30 to TRBJ1-1; D uncertain. CDR1 is GTSNPN and CDR2 is SVGIG in the germline V gene (reference sequence). The CDR3 has 10 amino acids. V lost 3 bases and J lost 5, with 4 bases in between. Written as DNA, the CDR3 is TGTGCCTGGAGGCCTACTGAAGCTTTCTTT. Its protein is CAWRPTEAFF. Combining the CDR3 with reference TRBV30 and TRBJ1-1 gives the whole variable domain SQTIHQWPATLVQPVGSPLSLECTVEGTSNPNLYWYRQAAGRGLQLLFYSVGIGQISSEVPQNLSASRPQDRQFILSSKKLLLSDSGFYLCAWRPTEAFFGQGTRLTVV.

The rearrangement joins TRBV15 to TRBJ1-1, with D possibly being TRBD1 (6 bases). The V gene lost 9 bases and the J gene lost 0 bases, with 23 bases spanning the gap. This CDR3 has 17 amino acids. The germline V gene encodes CDR1 LNHNV and CDR2 YYDKDF (reference sequence). The DNA of the CDR3 is TGTGCCACAAGAATCGCTCCGGGACAAGTCTTGAACACTGAAGCTTTCTTT. This sequence encodes CATRIAPGQVLNTEAFF.

Concerning this clone: Other DNA variants within this sample encode the same CDR3. This sequence joins TRBV23-1 and TRBJ1-3, with a tentative D call TRBD1 (6 bases). TRBV23-1 has ORF status, its function being uncertain. Trimming shortened V by 4 bases and J by 1 base, and 11 bases separated the two germline ends. The CDR3 loop spans 15 amino acids. CDR3 region: CASSLTGSSGNTIYF. Written as DNA, the CDR3 is TGCGCCAGCAGTCTAACAGGGAGTTCTGGAAACACCATATATTTT.

The chain couples TRBV27 to TRBJ2-1; D gene uncertain. The V end was cut by 0 bases, the J end by 0 bases, with 3 bases between. The CDR3 has 14 amino acids. Germline values: CDR1 MNHEY, CDR2 SMNVEV (reference sequence). The CDR3 region is CASSLSASYNEQFF. The CDR3 DNA follows: TGTGCCAGCAGTTTATCTGCCTCCTACAATGAGCAGTTCTTC.

The J gene is TRBJ2-7, the V gene TRBV27, with D uncertain. Germline V gene lookup returns CDR1 MNHEY and CDR2 SMNVEV (reference sequence). The V end lost 8 bases, the J end lost 4 bases, and 6 bases lay between the germline ends. The CDR3 is 10 amino acids. The CDR3 loop reads CASGPYEQYF. As DNA, the CDR3 is TGTGCCAGCGGGCCTTACGAGCAGTACTTC.

The chain links TRBV15 to TRBJ1-2, with D possibly being TRBD1 (5 bases). CDR1 is LNHNV and CDR2 is YYDKDF in the germline V gene (reference sequence). This CDR3 region has 17 residues. V dropped 7 bases and J dropped 4 bases, with 25 bases sitting between them. CDR3 sequence: CATNDPDRGPHGYGYTF. DNA of the CDR3: TGTGCCACCAACGATCCAGATCGGGGACCTCATGGCTATGGCTACACCTTC.

The chain combines TRBV28 with TRBJ2-4; D not certain. The V end was cut by 6 bases, the J end by 0 bases, with 9 bases between. This CDR3 comprises 14 residues. CDR1 MDHEN and CDR2 SYDVKM come from the germline V gene. CDR3 sequence (DNA): TGTGCCAGCAGCCACAGATTAGCCAAAAACATTCAGTACTTC. It is translated as CASSHRLAKNIQYF.

The rearrangement links TRBV9 to TRBJ2-1; D might be TRBD1 or TRBD2, each matching 5 bases. The germline gives CDR1 SGDLS, CDR2 YYNGEE. The CDR3 length is 12 residues. The V gene lost 0 bases and the J gene lost 8 bases, with 6 bases spanning the gap. CDR3 in amino acids: CASSVVGDEQFF. DNA of the CDR3: TGTGCCAGCAGCGTAGTGGGGGATGAGCAGTTCTTC.

This clone was counted a few times. The rearrangement joins TRBV9 to TRBJ1-3, with D possibly matching TRBD1 (6 bases). The CDR3 consists of 15 residues. Germline CDR1 SGDLS, CDR2 YYNGEE. The V gene lost 0 bases and the J gene lost 0 bases, with 7 bases spanning the gap. The CDR3 sequence is CASSVEGGSGNTIYF. The CDR3 coding sequence is TGTGCCAGCAGCGTAGAAGGGGGCTCTGGAAACACCATATATTTT.

The rearrangement joins TRBV4-1 to TRBJ2-1; TRBD2 is a possible D gene (6 bases). CDR1 is MGHRA, CDR2 YSYEKL, per germline. The CDR3 has 15 amino acids. V was trimmed by 4 bases and J by 9 bases, leaving 19 bases between them. The CDR3 sequence is CASSPRTQKEGEQFF. As DNA, the CDR3 is TGCGCCAGCAGCCCCCGGACTCAAAAGGAGGGTGAGCAGTTCTTC.